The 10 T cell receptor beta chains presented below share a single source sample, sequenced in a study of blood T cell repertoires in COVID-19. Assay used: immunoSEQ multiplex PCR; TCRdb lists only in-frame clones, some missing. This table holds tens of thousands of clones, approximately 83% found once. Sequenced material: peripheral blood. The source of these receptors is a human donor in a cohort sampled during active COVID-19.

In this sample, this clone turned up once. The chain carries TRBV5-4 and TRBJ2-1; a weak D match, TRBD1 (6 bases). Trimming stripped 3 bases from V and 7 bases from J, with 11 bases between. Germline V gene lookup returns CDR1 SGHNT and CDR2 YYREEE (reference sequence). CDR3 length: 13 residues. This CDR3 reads CASSYPGDNEQFF. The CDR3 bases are TGTGCCAGCAGCTATCCAGGGGATAATGAGCAGTTCTTC.

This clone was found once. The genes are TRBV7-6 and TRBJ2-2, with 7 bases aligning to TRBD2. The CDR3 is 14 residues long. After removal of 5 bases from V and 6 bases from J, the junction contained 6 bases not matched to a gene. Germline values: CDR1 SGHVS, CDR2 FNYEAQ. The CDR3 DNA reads TGTGCCAGCAGCGCCTCGGGGGGATCCGGGGAGCTGTTTTTT. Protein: CASSASGGSGELFF.

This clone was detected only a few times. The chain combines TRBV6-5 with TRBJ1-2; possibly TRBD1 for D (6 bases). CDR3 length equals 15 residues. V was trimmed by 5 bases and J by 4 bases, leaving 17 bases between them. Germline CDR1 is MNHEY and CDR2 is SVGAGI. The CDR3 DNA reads TGTGCCAGCAGTCCCACGACGGGACATTCCTATGGCTACACCTTC. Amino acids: CASSPTTGHSYGYTF.

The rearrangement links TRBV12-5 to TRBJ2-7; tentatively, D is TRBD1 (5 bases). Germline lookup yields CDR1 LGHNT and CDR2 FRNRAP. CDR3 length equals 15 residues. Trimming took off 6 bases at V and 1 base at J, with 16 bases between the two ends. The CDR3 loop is CASGPKGQGSYEQYF. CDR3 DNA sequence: TGTGCTAGTGGACCTAAGGGGCAGGGTTCCTACGAGCAGTACTTC.

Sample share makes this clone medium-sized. The CDR3 sequence is CASSPDRALTGELFF. For the CDR3, the DNA is TGTGCCAGCAGCCCGGACAGGGCGCTCACCGGGGAGCTGTTTTTT. The chain recombines TRBV7-9 with TRBJ2-2; 8 nucleotides match TRBD1. The germline V gene has CDR1 SEHNR and CDR2 FQNEAQ (reference sequence). The CDR3 consists of 15 residues. V shed 5 bases and J 4 bases; nucleotides not matched to a gene: 6.

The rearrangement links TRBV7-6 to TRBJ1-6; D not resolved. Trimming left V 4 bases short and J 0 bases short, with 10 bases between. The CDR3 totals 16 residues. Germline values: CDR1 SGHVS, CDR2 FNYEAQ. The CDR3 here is CASSSTGSSYNSPLHF. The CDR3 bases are TGTGCCAGCAGCTCCACGGGGAGCTCCTATAATTCACCCCTCCACTTT.

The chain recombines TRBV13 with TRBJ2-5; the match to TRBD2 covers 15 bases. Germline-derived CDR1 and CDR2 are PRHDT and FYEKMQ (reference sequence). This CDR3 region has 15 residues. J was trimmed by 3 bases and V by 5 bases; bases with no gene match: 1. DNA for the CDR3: TGTGCCAGCAGCCGGACTAGCGGGGGGGAAGAGACCCAGTACTTC. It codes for CASSRTSGGEETQYF.

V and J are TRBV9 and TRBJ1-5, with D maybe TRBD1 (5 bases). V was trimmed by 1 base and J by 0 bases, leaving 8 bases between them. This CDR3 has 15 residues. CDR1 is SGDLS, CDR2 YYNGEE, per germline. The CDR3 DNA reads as TGTGCCAGCAGCGTATCAGGGTATAGCAATCAGCCCCAGCATTTT. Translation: CASSVSGYSNQPQHF. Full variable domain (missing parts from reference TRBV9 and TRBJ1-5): DSGVTQTPKHLITATGQRVTLRCSPRSGDLSVYWYQQSLDQGLQFLIQYYNGEERAKGNILERFSAQQFPDLHSELNLSSLELGDSALYFCASSVSGYSNQPQHFGDGTRLSIL.

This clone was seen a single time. The CDR3 here is CASSRGQGSTDTQYF. CDR3 in DNA: TGCGCCAGCAGCCGAGGACAGGGGAGCACAGATACGCAGTATTTT. V is TRBV5-1 and J is TRBJ2-3; TRBD1 agrees at 9 bases. The CDR3 has 15 amino acids. Per germline, CDR1 SGHRS and CDR2 YFSETQ. With 4 bases clipped from V and 0 bases from J, the junction kept 3 bases outside the gene matches.

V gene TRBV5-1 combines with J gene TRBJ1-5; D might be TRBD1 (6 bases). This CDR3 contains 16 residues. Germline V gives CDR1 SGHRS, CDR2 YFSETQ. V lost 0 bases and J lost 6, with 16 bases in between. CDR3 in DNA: TGCGCCAGCAGCTTGGAGCCGATAGGGGGGGCTCAGCCCCAGCATTTT. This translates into CASSLEPIGGAQPQHF.